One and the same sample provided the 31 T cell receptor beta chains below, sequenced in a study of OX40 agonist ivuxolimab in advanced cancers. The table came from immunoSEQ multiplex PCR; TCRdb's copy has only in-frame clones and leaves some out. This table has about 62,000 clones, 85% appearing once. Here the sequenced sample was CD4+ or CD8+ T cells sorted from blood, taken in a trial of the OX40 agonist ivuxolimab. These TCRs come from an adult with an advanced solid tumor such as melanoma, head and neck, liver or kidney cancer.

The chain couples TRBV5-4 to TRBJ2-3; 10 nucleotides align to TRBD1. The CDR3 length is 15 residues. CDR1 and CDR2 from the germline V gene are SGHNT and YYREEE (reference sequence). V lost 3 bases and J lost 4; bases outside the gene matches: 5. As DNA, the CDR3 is TGTGCCAGCAGCTCCCGACAGGGGGCCTCAGATACGCAGTATTTT. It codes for CASSSRQGASDTQYF.

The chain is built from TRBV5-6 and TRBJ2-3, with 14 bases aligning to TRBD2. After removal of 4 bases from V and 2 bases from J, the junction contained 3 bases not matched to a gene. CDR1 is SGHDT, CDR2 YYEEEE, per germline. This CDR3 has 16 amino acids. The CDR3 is CASSPGLAGDTDTQYF. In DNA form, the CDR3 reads TGTGCCAGCAGCCCGGGACTAGCGGGGGACACAGATACGCAGTATTTT.

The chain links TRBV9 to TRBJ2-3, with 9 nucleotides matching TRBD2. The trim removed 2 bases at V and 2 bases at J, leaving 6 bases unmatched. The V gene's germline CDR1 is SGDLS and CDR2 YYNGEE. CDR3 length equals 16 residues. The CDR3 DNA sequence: TGTGCCAGCAGCGTGGGGGGACTAGCATTCACAGATACGCAGTATTTT. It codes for CASSVGGLAFTDTQYF.

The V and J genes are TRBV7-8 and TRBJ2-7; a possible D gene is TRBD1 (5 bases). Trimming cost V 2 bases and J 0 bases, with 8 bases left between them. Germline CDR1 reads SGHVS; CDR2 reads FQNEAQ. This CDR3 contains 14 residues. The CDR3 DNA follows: TGTGCCAGCAGCTTACAGGGAAACTCCTACGAGCAGTACTTC. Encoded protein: CASSLQGNSYEQYF.

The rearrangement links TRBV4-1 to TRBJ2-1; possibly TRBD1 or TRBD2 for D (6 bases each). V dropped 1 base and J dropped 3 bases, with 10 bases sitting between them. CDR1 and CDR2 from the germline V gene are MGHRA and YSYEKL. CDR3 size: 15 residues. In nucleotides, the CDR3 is TGCGCCAGCAGCCAAGTGGGGGGCGACTACAATGAGCAGTTCTTC. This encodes CASSQVGGDYNEQFF.

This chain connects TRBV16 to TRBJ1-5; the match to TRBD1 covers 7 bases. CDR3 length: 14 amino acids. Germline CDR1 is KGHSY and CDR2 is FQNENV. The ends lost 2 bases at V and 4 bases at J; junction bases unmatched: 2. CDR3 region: CASSQGDRNQPQHF. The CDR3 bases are TGTGCCAGCAGCCAAGGGGACAGAAATCAGCCCCAGCATTTT.

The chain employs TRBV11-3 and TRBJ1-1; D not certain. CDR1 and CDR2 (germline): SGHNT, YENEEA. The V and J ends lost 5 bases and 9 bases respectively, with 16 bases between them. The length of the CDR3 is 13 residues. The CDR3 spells CASSPKSGVKAFF. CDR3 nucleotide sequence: TGTGCCAGCAGCCCTAAAAGTGGGGTTAAAGCTTTCTTT. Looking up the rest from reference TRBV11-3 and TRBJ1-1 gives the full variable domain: EAGVVQSPRYKIIEKKQPVAFWCNPISGHNTLYWYLQNLGQGPELLIRYENEEAVDDSQLPKDRFSAERLKGVDSTLKIQPAELGDSAVYLCASSPKSGVKAFFGQGTRLTVV.

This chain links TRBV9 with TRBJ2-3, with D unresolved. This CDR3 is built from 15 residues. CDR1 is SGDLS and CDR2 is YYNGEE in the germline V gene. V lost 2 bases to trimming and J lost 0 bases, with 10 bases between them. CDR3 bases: TGTGCCAGCAGCGTCGCTCTGGAAAGCACAGATACGCAGTATTTT. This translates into CASSVALESTDTQYF.

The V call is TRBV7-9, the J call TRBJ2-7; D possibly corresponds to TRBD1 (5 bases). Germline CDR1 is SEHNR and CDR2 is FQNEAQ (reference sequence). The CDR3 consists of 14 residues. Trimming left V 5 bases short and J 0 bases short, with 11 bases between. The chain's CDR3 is CASSLDSSSYEQYF. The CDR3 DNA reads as TGTGCCAGCAGCCTCGACAGCAGCTCCTACGAGCAGTACTTC. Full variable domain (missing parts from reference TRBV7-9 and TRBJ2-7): DTGVSQNPRHKITKRGQNVTFRCDPISEHNRLYWYRQTLGQGPEFLTYFQNEAQLEKSRLLSDRFSAERPKGSFSTLEIQRTEQGDSAMYLCASSLDSSSYEQYFGPGTRLTVT.

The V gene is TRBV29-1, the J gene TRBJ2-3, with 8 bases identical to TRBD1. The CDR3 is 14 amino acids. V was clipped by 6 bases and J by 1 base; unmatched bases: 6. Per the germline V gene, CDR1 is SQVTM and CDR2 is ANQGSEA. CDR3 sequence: CSVASGQGTDTQYF. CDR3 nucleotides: TGCAGCGTAGCCTCGGGACAGGGCACAGATACGCAGTATTTT.

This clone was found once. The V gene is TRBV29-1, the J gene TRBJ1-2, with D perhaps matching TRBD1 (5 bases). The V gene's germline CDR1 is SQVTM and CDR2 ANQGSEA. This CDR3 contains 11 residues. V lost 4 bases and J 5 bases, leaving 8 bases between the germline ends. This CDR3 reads CSVVGGYGYTF. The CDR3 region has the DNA TGCAGCGTTGTGGGGGGGTATGGCTACACCTTC.

CDR3 residues: CASSLPAGGKETQYF. The CDR3 DNA reads TGCGCCAGCAGCTTGCCAGCGGGAGGGAAAGAGACCCAGTACTTC. The V gene is TRBV5-1, the J gene TRBJ2-5, with 10 bases identical to TRBD2. This CDR3 is built from 15 residues. Losses at the gene ends were 1 base for V and 3 bases for J; bases not matched to a gene: 3. Germline lookup yields CDR1 SGHRS and CDR2 YFSETQ.

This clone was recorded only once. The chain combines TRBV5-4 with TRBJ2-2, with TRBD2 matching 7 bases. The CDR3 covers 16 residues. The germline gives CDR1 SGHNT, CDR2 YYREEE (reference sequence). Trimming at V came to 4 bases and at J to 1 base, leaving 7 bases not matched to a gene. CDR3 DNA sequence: TGTGCCAGCAGCGGGAGGGGTGCCCTGAACACCGGGGAGCTGTTTTTT. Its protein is CASSGRGALNTGELFF.

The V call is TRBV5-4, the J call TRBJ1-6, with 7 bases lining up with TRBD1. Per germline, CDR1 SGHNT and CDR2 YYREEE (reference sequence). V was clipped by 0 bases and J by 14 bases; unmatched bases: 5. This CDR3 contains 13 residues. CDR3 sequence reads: CASSLGSDRTLHF. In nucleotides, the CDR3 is TGTGCCAGCAGCTTGGGATCGGACAGGACCCTCCACTTT.

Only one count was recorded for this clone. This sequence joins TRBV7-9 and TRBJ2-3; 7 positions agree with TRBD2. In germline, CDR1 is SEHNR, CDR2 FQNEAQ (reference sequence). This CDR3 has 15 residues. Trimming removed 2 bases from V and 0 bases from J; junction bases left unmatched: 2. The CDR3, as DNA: TGTGCCAGCAGCTTAAGTAGCGGGAGCACAGATACGCAGTATTTT. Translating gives CASSLSSGSTDTQYF. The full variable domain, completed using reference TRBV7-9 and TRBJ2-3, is DTGVSQNPRHKITKRGQNVTFRCDPISEHNRLYWYRQTLGQGPEFLTYFQNEAQLEKSRLLSDRFSAERPKGSFSTLEIQRTEQGDSAMYLCASSLSSGSTDTQYFGPGTRLTVL.

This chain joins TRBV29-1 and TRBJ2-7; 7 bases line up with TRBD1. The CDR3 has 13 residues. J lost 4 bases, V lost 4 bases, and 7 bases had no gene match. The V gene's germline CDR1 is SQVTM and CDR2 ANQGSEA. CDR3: CSVVDRVGYEQYF. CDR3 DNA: TGCAGCGTTGTCGACAGGGTTGGGTACGAGCAGTACTTC.

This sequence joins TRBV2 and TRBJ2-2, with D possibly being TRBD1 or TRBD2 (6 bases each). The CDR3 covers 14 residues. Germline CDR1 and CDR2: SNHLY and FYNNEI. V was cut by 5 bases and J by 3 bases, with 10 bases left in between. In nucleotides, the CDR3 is TGTGCCAGCAGTTCAAGGGGGGACACCGGGGAGCTGTTTTTT. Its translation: CASSSRGDTGELFF.

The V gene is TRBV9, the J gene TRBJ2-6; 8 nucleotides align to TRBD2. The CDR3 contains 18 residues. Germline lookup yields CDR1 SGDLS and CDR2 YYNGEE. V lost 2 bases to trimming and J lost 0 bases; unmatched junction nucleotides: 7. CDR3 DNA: TGTGCCAGCAGCGTCGCTCTAGCGGGCCTCTCTGGGGCCAACGTCCTGACTTTC. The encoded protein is CASSVALAGLSGANVLTF. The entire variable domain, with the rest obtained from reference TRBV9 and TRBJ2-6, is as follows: DSGVTQTPKHLITATGQRVTLRCSPRSGDLSVYWYQQSLDQGLQFLIQYYNGEERAKGNILERFSAQQFPDLHSELNLSSLELGDSALYFCASSVALAGLSGANVLTFGAGSRLTVL.

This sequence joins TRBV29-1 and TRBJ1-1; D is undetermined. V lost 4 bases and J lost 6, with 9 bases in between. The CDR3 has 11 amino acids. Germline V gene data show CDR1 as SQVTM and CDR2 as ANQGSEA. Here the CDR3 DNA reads TGCAGCGTTGCGGGTTACGCTGAAGCTTTCTTT. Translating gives CSVAGYAEAFF.

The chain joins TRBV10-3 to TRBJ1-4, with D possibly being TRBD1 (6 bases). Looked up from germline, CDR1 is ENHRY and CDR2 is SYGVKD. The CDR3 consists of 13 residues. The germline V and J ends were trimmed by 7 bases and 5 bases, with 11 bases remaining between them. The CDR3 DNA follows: TGTGCCATCACTGGACAGTTAAATGAAAAACTGTTTTTT. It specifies CAITGQLNEKLFF.

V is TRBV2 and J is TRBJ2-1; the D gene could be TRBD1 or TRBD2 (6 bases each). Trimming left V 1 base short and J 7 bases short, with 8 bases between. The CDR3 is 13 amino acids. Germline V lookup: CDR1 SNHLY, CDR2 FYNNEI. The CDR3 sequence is CASSEEGGNEQFF. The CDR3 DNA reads TGTGCCAGCAGTGAAGAGGGGGGAAATGAGCAGTTCTTC.

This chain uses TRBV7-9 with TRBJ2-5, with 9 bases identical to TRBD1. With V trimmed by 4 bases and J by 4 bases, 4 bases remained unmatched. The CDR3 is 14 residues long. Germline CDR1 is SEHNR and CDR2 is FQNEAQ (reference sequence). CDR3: CASSSQGATETQYF. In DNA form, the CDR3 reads TGTGCCAGCAGCTCACAGGGGGCCACAGAGACCCAGTACTTC. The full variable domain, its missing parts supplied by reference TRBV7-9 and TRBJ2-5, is DTGVSQNPRHKITKRGQNVTFRCDPISEHNRLYWYRQTLGQGPEFLTYFQNEAQLEKSRLLSDRFSAERPKGSFSTLEIQRTEQGDSAMYLCASSSQGATETQYFGPGTRLLVL.

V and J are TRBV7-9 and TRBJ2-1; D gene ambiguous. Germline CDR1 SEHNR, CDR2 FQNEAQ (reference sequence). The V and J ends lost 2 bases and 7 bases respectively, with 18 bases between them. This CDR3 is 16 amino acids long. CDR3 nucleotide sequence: TGTGCCAGCAGCTTAAGCCGCGGTAGTAATAGGAATGAGCAGTTCTTC. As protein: CASSLSRGSNRNEQFF. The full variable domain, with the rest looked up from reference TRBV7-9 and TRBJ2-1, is DTGVSQNPRHKITKRGQNVTFRCDPISEHNRLYWYRQTLGQGPEFLTYFQNEAQLEKSRLLSDRFSAERPKGSFSTLEIQRTEQGDSAMYLCASSLSRGSNRNEQFFGPGTRLTVL.

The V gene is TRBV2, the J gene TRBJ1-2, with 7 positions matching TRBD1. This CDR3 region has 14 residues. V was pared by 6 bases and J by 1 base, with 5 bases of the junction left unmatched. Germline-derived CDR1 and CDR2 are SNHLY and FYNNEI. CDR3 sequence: CASSPAGGNYGYTF. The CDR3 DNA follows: TGTGCCAGCAGCCCCGCAGGGGGTAACTATGGCTACACCTTC.

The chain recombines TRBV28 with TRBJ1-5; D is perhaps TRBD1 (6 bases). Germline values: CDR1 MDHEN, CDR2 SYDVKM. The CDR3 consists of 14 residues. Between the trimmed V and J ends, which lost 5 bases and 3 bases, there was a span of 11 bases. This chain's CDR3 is CASSAGQNNQPQHF. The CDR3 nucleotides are TGTGCCAGCAGTGCCGGACAGAACAATCAGCCCCAGCATTTT. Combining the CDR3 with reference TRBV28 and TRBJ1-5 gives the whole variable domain DVKVTQSSRYLVKRTGEKVFLECVQDMDHENMFWYRQDPGLGLRLIYFSYDVKMKEKGDIPEGYSVSREKKERFSLILESASTNQTSMYLCASSAGQNNQPQHFGDGTRLSIL.

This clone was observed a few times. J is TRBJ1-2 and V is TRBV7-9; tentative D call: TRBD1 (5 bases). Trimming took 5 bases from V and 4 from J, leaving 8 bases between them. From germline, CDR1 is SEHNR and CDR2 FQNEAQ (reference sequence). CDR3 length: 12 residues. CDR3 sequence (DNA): TGTGCCAGCAGCGGAGGGACCTATGGCTACACCTTC. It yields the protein CASSGGTYGYTF.

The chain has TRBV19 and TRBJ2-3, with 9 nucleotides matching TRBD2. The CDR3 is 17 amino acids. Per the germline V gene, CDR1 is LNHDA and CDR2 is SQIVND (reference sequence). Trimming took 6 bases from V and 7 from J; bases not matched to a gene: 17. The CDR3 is CASRALLGRGGQNTQYF. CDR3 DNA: TGTGCCAGTAGGGCCCTTTTGGGGCGGGGGGGCCAAAATACGCAGTATTTT. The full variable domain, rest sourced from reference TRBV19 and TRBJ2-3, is DGGITQSPKYLFRKEGQNVTLSCEQNLNHDAMYWYRQDPGQGLRLIYYSQIVNDFQKGDIAEGYSVSREKKESFPLTVTSAQKNPTAFYLCASRALLGRGGQNTQYFGPGTRLTVL.

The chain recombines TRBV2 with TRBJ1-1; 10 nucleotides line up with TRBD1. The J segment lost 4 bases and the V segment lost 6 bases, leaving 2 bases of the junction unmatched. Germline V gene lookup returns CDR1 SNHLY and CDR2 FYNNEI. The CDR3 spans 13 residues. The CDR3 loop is CASRDRGITEAFF. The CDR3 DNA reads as TGTGCCAGCAGGGACAGGGGGATCACTGAAGCTTTCTTT.

CDR3 sequence: CAWTKGYNSPLHF. CDR3 bases: TGTGCCTGGACAAAGGGTTATAATTCACCCCTCCACTTT. The chain recombines TRBV30 with TRBJ1-6; D is unclear. Germline CDR1 and CDR2: GTSNPN and SVGIG (reference sequence). The V end was cut by 4 bases, the J end by 4 bases, with 8 bases between. The CDR3 spans 13 residues.

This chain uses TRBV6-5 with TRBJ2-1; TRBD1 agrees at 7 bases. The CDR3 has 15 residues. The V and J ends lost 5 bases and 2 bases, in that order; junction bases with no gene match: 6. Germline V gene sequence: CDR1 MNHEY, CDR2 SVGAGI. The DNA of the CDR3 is TGTGCCAGCAGTACCGACAGGGATACCTACAATGAGCAGTTCTTC. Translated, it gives CASSTDRDTYNEQFF.

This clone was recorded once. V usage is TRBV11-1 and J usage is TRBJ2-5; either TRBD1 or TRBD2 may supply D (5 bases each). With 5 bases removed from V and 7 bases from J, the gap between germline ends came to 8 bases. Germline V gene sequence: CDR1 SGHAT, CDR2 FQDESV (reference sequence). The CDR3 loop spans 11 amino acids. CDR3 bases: TGTGCCAGCAGCCAGGGACCGACCCAGTACTTC. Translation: CASSQGPTQYF.